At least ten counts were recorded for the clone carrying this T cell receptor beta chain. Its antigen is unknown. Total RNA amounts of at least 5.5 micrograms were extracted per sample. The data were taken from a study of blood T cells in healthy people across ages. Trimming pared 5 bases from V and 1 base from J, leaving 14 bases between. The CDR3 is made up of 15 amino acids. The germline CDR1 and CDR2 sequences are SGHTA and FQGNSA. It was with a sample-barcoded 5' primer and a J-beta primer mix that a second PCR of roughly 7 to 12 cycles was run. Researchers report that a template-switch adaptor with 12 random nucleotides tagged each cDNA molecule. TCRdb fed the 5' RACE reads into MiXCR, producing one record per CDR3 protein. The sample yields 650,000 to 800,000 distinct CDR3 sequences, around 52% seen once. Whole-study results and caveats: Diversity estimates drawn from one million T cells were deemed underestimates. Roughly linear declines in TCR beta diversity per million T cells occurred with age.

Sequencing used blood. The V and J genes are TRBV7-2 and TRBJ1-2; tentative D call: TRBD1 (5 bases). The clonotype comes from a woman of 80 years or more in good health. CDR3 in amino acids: CASSARDGINYGYTF. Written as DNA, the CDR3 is TGTGCCAGCAGCGCGCGGGACGGTATTAACTATGGCTACACCTTC.